The 16 T cell receptor beta chains in this list originate from one sample, sequenced in a study of shared clonotypes between healthy human individuals. Sequenced by immunoSEQ multiplex PCR; TCRdb stores in-frame clones only, minus some. Of roughly 2 million clones listed, about 95% are singletons. It was CD45RO-negative cells, positively selected for CCR7, that made up naive CD8 cells, with terminally differentiated effector memory CD45RA+ cells excluded. The source material was naive CD8+ T cells sorted from blood. These receptors were obtained from a young man in good health.

The J gene is TRBJ2-1, the V gene TRBV4-1; 7 bases are shared with TRBD2. The trim removed 1 base at V and 4 bases at J, leaving 4 bases unmatched. The germline V gene has CDR1 MGHRA and CDR2 YSYEKL. The CDR3 is 15 amino acids. The CDR3 DNA is TGCGCCAGCAGCCAAGCTAGCGGAACTTACAATGAGCAGTTCTTC. Its protein is CASSQASGTYNEQFF.

This chain uses TRBV9 with TRBJ2-3, with 7 bases identical to TRBD2. The CDR3 is 15 residues long. Per the germline V gene, CDR1 is SGDLS and CDR2 is YYNGEE. Germline trimming cut 0 bases from V and 4 bases from J; bases unmatched to any gene: 5. DNA of the CDR3: TGTGCCAGCAGCGTAGAAGGACTAGGCTCAGATACGCAGTATTTT. Encoded protein: CASSVEGLGSDTQYF.

J is TRBJ2-1 and V is TRBV4-1; D may match TRBD1 or TRBD2 (5 bases each). There are 14 residues in the CDR3. V was pared by 4 bases and J by 8 bases, with 15 bases between. Germline V gene lookup returns CDR1 MGHRA and CDR2 YSYEKL. In DNA form, the CDR3 reads TGCGCCAGCAGCCCCTCTCTAGGGGACCATGAGCAGTTCTTC. It codes for CASSPSLGDHEQFF.

A word on this clone: The sample contains more than one DNA sequence encoding this CDR3. The chain joins TRBV19 to TRBJ1-1; D call uncertain. V was trimmed by 1 base and J by 1 base, leaving 7 bases between them. The CDR3 spans 14 residues. The germline CDR1 and CDR2 sequences are LNHDA and SQIVND (reference sequence). CDR3 sequence (DNA): TGTGCCAGTAGTATAGTGGCCTGGAACACTGAAGCTTTCTTT. Encoded protein: CASSIVAWNTEAFF. The full variable domain, its missing parts supplied by reference TRBV19 and TRBJ1-1, is DGGITQSPKYLFRKEGQNVTLSCEQNLNHDAMYWYRQDPGQGLRLIYYSQIVNDFQKGDIAEGYSVSREKKESFPLTVTSAQKNPTAFYLCASSIVAWNTEAFFGQGTRLTVV.

The genes are TRBV4-3 and TRBJ2-7; D gene uncertain. V lost 0 bases and J lost 1, with 10 bases in between. Germline assignment: CDR1 LGHNA and CDR2 YSLEER. The CDR3 consists of 15 residues. The CDR3 region is CASSQDPVGSYEQYF. The CDR3 DNA reads TGCGCCAGCAGCCAAGATCCTGTCGGATCCTACGAGCAGTACTTC.

The chain links TRBV23-1 to TRBJ2-7, with TRBD1 as a possible D gene (5 bases). TRBV23-1 is reported as an ORF; its role is uncertain. V was trimmed by 0 bases and J by 3 bases, leaving 21 bases between them. This CDR3 comprises 18 residues. The CDR3 region is CASSQSAQGSTHYYEQYF. In nucleotides, the CDR3 is TGCGCCAGCAGTCAATCGGCCCAGGGCTCCACTCACTACTACGAGCAGTACTTC.

Details on this clone: Within the sample, other DNA sequences also encode this same CDR3. The V call is TRBV27, the J call TRBJ2-7, with unresolved D. CDR1 MNHEY and CDR2 SMNVEV come from the germline V gene (reference sequence). V was trimmed by 3 bases and J by 2 bases, leaving 8 bases between them. CDR3 length: 13 residues. CDR3 amino acids: CASSLDGTYEQYF. The CDR3 region has the DNA TGTGCCAGCAGTTTGGACGGAACCTACGAGCAGTACTTC.

As concerns this clone: Within the sample, other DNA sequences also encode this same CDR3. The chain recombines TRBV7-2 with TRBJ2-3; TRBD2 agrees at 9 bases. The CDR3 loop spans 14 amino acids. CDR1 is SGHTA and CDR2 is FQGNSA in the germline V gene. Losses at the gene ends were 3 bases for V and 3 bases for J; bases not matched to a gene: 1. In DNA, the CDR3 is TGTGCCAGCAGCTTTGCGGGGGGGACAGATACGCAGTATTTT. Translating it yields CASSFAGGTDTQYF.

The chain couples TRBV1 to TRBJ2-5; no DNA check was done on the table's D call, TRBD2. TRBV1 is described as a pseudogene. This CDR3 is built from 16 residues. In DNA, the CDR3 is TGCACCAGCTATGGACTAGCGGGGGGTAAACAAGAGACCCAGTACTTC. Translated, it gives CTSYGLAGGKQETQYF.

The count of this clone is one. The V and J genes are TRBV13 and TRBJ1-6, with a possible D match to TRBD1 (5 bases). CDR1 and CDR2 from the germline V gene are PRHDT and FYEKMQ (reference sequence). V gave up 3 bases and J gave up 8 bases, with 11 bases separating them. There are 14 residues in the CDR3. Here the CDR3 DNA reads TGTGCCAGCAGCTTCAGCGGGGGGTATTCACCCCTCCACTTT. Translated, it gives CASSFSGGYSPLHF.

The V and J genes are TRBV9 and TRBJ2-6; 10 bases line up with TRBD2. The CDR3 extends over 18 amino acids. Germline loops: CDR1 SGDLS, CDR2 YYNGEE. Trimming cost V 4 bases and J 4 bases; bases outside gene matches: 11. CDR3 bases: TGTGCCAGCAGCCCAGCGGGAGGGCCACCGTGGGGGGCCAACGTCCTGACTTTC. Residues: CASSPAGGPPWGANVLTF.

The chain carries TRBV15 and TRBJ1-5; 9 bases line up with TRBD1. CDR3 length: 18 residues. The germline V gene encodes CDR1 LNHNV and CDR2 YYDKDF (reference sequence). The ends lost 4 bases at V and 3 bases at J; junction bases unmatched: 13. The CDR3, as DNA: TGTGCCACCAGCACCTTACCAACCGGGACAGGGCTCAATCAGCCCCAGCATTTT. Translated: CATSTLPTGTGLNQPQHF.

The chain joins TRBV5-4 to TRBJ2-7; D is undetermined. The CDR3 has 11 amino acids. V gave up 1 base and J gave up 5 bases, with 4 bases separating them. Germline lookup yields CDR1 SGHNT and CDR2 YYREEE (reference sequence). The CDR3 spells CASSLNNEQYF. CDR3 DNA: TGTGCCAGCAGCTTGAACAACGAGCAGTACTTC.

The rearrangement links TRBV5-4 to TRBJ2-2; 7 positions match TRBD2. CDR1 and CDR2 from the germline V gene are SGHNT and YYREEE (reference sequence). The CDR3 covers 16 residues. The ends lost 0 bases at V and 1 base at J; junction bases unmatched: 3. The DNA for the CDR3 is TGTGCCAGCAGCTTGGCCCAGCGGGGGAACACCGGGGAGCTGTTTTTT. This encodes CASSLAQRGNTGELFF.

J is TRBJ1-3 and V is TRBV27, with D unresolved. Trimming took off 4 bases at V and 4 bases at J, with 8 bases between the two ends. CDR1 is MNHEY and CDR2 is SMNVEV in the germline V gene (reference sequence). This CDR3 is 13 amino acids long. CDR3 DNA: TGTGCCAGCAGTTCCGATGTCGGAAACACCATATATTTT. Encoded protein: CASSSDVGNTIYF.

The CDR3 DNA reads TGTGCCAGCAGCTTAGGACAGGGGGCGAGGTATGAAGCTTTCTTT. Translated: CASSLGQGARYEAFF. The J gene is TRBJ1-1, the V gene TRBV7-9; TRBD1 agrees at 10 bases. Looked up from germline, CDR1 is SEHNR and CDR2 is FQNEAQ (reference sequence). This CDR3 has 15 amino acids. V gave up 1 base and J gave up 7 bases; unmatched junction bases: 6.